This is a list of T cell receptor beta chains from one sample in a study of human T cells and chemical hapten exposure. One entry per CDR3 protein, called by TCRdb with MiXCR from the RACE reads. The sample shows 13,000 to 15,000 distinct CDR3 sequences, around 15% of them seen only once. The sample in question was whole blood, obtained in connection with sensitization to the hapten diphenylcyclopropenone (DPC). All receptors come from a woman between 25 and 40 years old with alopecia areata. Some clones in this sample may be carry-over from other donors' samples. Both conserved end residues are part of each CDR3. D genes are given only for firm matches. Expanded clones are given a class, and other clones once, few, many or no size at all.

clone_size: few
v_call: TRBV6-4
d_call: .
cdr3_aa: CASSDSPFGTDTQYF

clone_size: medium-sized
v_call: TRBV28
d_call: TRBD1
cdr3_aa: CASSLSGQLNQPQHF

clone_size: few
v_call: TRBV28
d_call: .
cdr3_aa: CASSYGVSYEQYF

clone_size: medium-sized
v_call: TRBV6-2/TRBV6-3
d_call: TRBD1
cdr3_aa: CASSETGATEAFF

clone_size: medium-sized
v_call: TRBV12-3/TRBV12-4
d_call: .
cdr3_aa: CASSLRDKSTEAFF

clone_size: .
v_call: TRBV20-1
d_call: .
cdr3_aa: CSAPEGSVNTEAFF

clone_size: many
v_call: TRBV18
d_call: .
cdr3_aa: CASSLKTDEAFF

clone_size: .
v_call: TRBV29-1
d_call: TRBD1
cdr3_aa: CSGSDRVGTEAFF

clone_size: many
v_call: TRBV12-3/TRBV12-4
d_call: .
cdr3_aa: CASSFSPNYGYTF

clone_size: many
v_call: TRBV29-1
d_call: .
cdr3_aa: CSVVRTGPNEQFF

clone_size: many
v_call: TRBV24-1
d_call: .
cdr3_aa: CATSVSGNTIYF

clone_size: medium-sized
v_call: TRBV19
d_call: .
cdr3_aa: CASQDPDTDTQYF

clone_size: medium-sized
v_call: TRBV7-9
d_call: TRBD1
cdr3_aa: CASSQGTSFNEQFF

clone_size: .
v_call: TRBV3-1
d_call: .
cdr3_aa: CASSQNSPLHF

clone_size: many
v_call: TRBV7-9
d_call: TRBD1
cdr3_aa: CASNNRQGTDEKLFF

clone_size: many
v_call: TRBV18
d_call: .
cdr3_aa: CASSQTDYGYTF

clone_size: medium-sized
v_call: TRBV2
d_call: .
cdr3_aa: CASSEVGRVQKNAYTF

clone_size: many
v_call: TRBV10-3
d_call: TRBD1
cdr3_aa: CAISDVAGGTEAFF

clone_size: many
v_call: TRBV24-1
d_call: TRBD1
cdr3_aa: CATSAGGVNQPQHF

clone_size: medium-sized
v_call: TRBV12-3/TRBV12-4
d_call: .
cdr3_aa: CASTPSGDPDTQYF

clone_size: few
v_call: TRBV12-3/TRBV12-4
d_call: .
cdr3_aa: CASNVFPSQAFF

clone_size: medium-sized
v_call: TRBV4-3
d_call: .
cdr3_aa: CASTKRLGPSSYNEQFF

clone_size: many
v_call: TRBV27
d_call: .
cdr3_aa: CASSPYLGQSYEQYF

clone_size: once
v_call: TRBV4-3
d_call: .
cdr3_aa: CASSQGTASYEQYF

clone_size: medium-sized
v_call: TRBV2
d_call: .
cdr3_aa: CASSDRVNNSPLHF

clone_size: .
v_call: TRBV15
d_call: TRBD1
cdr3_aa: CATSRGTTGLADTQYF

clone_size: many
v_call: TRBV11-2
d_call: TRBD1
cdr3_aa: CASSSTKQGFNTEAFF

clone_size: medium-sized
v_call: TRBV12-3/TRBV12-4
d_call: .
cdr3_aa: CASSTDYMAPNEKLFF

clone_size: medium-sized
v_call: TRBV12-3/TRBV12-4
d_call: .
cdr3_aa: CAISGENTEAFF

clone_size: many
v_call: TRBV19
d_call: .
cdr3_aa: CASSTLGGGPNTGELFF

clone_size: medium-sized
v_call: TRBV6-5
d_call: .
cdr3_aa: CASRNRAPNTEAFF

clone_size: .
v_call: TRBV11-2
d_call: .
cdr3_aa: CASSLDPLVRSGTQYF

clone_size: .
v_call: TRBV7-6
d_call: .
cdr3_aa: CASSMGPYYEQYF

clone_size: .
v_call: TRBV3-1
d_call: TRBD1
cdr3_aa: CASSPRDRGLGKNIQYF

clone_size: many
v_call: TRBV3-1
d_call: .
cdr3_aa: CASGGANQPQHF

clone_size: few
v_call: TRBV12-3/TRBV12-4
d_call: TRBD2
cdr3_aa: CASRLNSGGYNEQFF

clone_size: few
v_call: TRBV28
d_call: .
cdr3_aa: CASSPGTFDGYTF

clone_size: large
v_call: TRBV14
d_call: .
cdr3_aa: CASSLARSYEQYF

clone_size: medium-sized
v_call: TRBV20-1
d_call: .
cdr3_aa: CSASLGHTTGELFF

clone_size: few
v_call: TRBV7-9
d_call: TRBD2
cdr3_aa: CASRNGAGGPILDTQYF

clone_size: .
v_call: TRBV5-1
d_call: TRBD1
cdr3_aa: CASTLQGTDTQYF

clone_size: medium-sized
v_call: TRBV20-1
d_call: .
cdr3_aa: CSAEAEGLTEAFF

clone_size: once
v_call: TRBV2
d_call: .
cdr3_aa: CASSQGEWGEKLFF

clone_size: many
v_call: TRBV5-1
d_call: TRBD2
cdr3_aa: CASSSTANLAGEDTQYF

clone_size: many
v_call: TRBV24-1
d_call: TRBD1
cdr3_aa: CATSTLGQVGETQYF

clone_size: many
v_call: TRBV3-1
d_call: TRBD2
cdr3_aa: CASSQVMAFSGGLGAGELFF

clone_size: .
v_call: TRBV4-1
d_call: .
cdr3_aa: CASSQVGRPHPHF

clone_size: many
v_call: TRBV10-3
d_call: TRBD2
cdr3_aa: CAIGPAGEPDTQYF

clone_size: medium-sized
v_call: TRBV7-9
d_call: TRBD1
cdr3_aa: CASSLETGKEFF

clone_size: .
v_call: TRBV9
d_call: .
cdr3_aa: CASGGSPLHF

clone_size: medium-sized
v_call: TRBV6-5
d_call: TRBD1
cdr3_aa: CASSYGTGIGYTF

clone_size: .
v_call: TRBV9
d_call: .
cdr3_aa: CASSANHGLEKLFF

clone_size: many
v_call: TRBV7-6
d_call: .
cdr3_aa: CASKLDIHGTTGELFF